Included here is one TCR beta chain sequence, with context. The sample is drawn from a study of monozygotic twins with inflammatory bowel disease. Making each TCR library took 3,500 to 4,500 ng of total RNA. cDNA was produced in eight separate reactions per sample. The UMIs contained a 6-nucleotide sample barcode. They were added by template switching during cDNA synthesis. Reanalyzing the 5' RACE reads, TCRdb keeps one entry per CDR3 protein, without DNA. The sample data list about 380,000 distinct CDR3 sequences. Each donor gave about 2.7 ml of peripheral blood. The CDR3 is made up of 13 amino acids. CDR1 is DFQATT, CDR2 SNEGSKA, per germline (reference sequence).

This receptor was obtained from a human donor with ulcerative colitis or Crohn's disease, or a healthy co-twin of an affected twin (not recorded which). Sample: blood. The chain uses TRBV20-1 and TRBJ2-2. The CDR3 here is CSASNPNTGELFF.